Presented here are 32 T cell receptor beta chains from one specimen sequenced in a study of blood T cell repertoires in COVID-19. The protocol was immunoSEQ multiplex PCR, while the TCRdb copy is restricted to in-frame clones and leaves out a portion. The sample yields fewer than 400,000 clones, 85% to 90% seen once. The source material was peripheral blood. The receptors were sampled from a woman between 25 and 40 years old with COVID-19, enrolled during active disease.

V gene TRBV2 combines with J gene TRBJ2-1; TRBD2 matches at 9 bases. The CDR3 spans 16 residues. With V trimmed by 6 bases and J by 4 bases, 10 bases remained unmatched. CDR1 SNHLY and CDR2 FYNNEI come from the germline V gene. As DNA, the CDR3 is TGTGCCAGCAGACCCTTGCTAGCGGGAAGATACAATGAGCAGTTCTTC. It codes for CASRPLLAGRYNEQFF.

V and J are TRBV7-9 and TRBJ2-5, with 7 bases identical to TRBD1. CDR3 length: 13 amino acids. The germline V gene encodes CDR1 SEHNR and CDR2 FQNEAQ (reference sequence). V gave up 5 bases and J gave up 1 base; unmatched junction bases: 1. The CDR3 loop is CASSRDSQETQYF. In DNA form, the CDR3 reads TGTGCCAGCAGCCGGGACAGCCAAGAGACCCAGTACTTC.

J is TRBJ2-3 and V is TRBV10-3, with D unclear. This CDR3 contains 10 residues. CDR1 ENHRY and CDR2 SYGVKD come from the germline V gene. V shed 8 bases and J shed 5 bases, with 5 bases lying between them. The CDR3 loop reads CAIGLDTQYF. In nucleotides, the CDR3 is TGTGCCATCGGGCTAGATACGCAGTATTTT.

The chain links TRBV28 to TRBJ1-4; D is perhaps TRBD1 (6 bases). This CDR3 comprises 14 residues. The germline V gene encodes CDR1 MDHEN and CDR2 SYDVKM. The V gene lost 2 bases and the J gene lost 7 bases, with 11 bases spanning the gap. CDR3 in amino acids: CASSLNRVIEKLFF. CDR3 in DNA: TGTGCCAGCAGTTTAAACAGGGTGATTGAAAAACTGTTTTTT.

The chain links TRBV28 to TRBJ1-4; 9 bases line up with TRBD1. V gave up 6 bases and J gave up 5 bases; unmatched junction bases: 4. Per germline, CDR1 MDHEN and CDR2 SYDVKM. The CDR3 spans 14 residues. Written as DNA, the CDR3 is TGTGCCAGCAGGATGACAGGGGGAAATGAAAAACTGTTTTTT. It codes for CASRMTGGNEKLFF.

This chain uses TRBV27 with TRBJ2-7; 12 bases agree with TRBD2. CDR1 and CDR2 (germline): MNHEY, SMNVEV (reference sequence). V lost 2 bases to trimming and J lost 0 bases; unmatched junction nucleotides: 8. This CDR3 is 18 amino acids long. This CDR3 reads CASSLRGTSGQSSYEQYF. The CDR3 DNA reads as TGTGCCAGCAGTTTACGTGGGACTAGCGGGCAAAGCTCCTACGAGCAGTACTTC.

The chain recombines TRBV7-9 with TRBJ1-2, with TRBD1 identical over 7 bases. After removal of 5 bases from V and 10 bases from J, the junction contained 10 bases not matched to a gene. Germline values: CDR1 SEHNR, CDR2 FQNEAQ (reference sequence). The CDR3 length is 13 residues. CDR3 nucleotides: TGTGCCAGCAGCCTCGGACAGGCTCTCTTCTACACCTTC. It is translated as CASSLGQALFYTF. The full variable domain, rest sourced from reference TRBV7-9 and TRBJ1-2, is DTGVSQNPRHKITKRGQNVTFRCDPISEHNRLYWYRQTLGQGPEFLTYFQNEAQLEKSRLLSDRFSAERPKGSFSTLEIQRTEQGDSAMYLCASSLGQALFYTFGSGTRLTVV.

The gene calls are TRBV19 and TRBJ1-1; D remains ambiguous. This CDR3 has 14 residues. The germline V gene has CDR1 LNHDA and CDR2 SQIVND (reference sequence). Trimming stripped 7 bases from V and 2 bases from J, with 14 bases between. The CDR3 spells CASTPWEENTEAFF. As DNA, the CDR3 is TGTGCCAGTACCCCTTGGGAGGAAAACACTGAAGCTTTCTTT.

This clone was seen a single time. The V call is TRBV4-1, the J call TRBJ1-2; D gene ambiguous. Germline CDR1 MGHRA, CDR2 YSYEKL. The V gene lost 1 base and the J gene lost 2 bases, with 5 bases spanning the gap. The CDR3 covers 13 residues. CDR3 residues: CASSQGANYGYTF. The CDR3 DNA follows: TGCGCCAGCAGCCAAGGGGCGAACTATGGCTACACCTTC.

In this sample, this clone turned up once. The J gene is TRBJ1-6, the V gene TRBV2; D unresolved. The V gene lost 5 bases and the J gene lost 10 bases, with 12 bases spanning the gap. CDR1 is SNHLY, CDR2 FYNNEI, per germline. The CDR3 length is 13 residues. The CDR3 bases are TGTGCCAGCAGTCTTAAGGAGGGCTCACCCCTCCACTTT. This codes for CASSLKEGSPLHF.

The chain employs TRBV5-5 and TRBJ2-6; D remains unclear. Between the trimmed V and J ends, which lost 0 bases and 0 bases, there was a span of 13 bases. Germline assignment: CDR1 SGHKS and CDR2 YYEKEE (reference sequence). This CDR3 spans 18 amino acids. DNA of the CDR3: TGTGCCAGCAGCTTGGCCGGCGGAGCCAACTCTGGGGCCAACGTCCTGACTTTC. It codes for CASSLAGGANSGANVLTF.

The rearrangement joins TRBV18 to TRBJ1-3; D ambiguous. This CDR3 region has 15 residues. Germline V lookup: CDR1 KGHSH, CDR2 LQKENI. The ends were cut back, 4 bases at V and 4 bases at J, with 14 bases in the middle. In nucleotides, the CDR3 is TGTGCCAGCTCACTGACCGCCGGGAGGGGAAACACCATATATTTT. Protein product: CASSLTAGRGNTIYF.

For the CDR3, the DNA is TGCGCCAGCAGTGAATCGCGGGGGATCTCCTACAATGAGCAGTTCTTC. This sequence encodes CASSESRGISYNEQFF. The chain couples TRBV10-2 to TRBJ2-1, with TRBD2 identical over 7 bases. J lost 0 bases, V lost 3 bases, and 5 bases had no gene match. The CDR3 covers 16 residues. Germline CDR1 WSHSY, CDR2 SAAADI.

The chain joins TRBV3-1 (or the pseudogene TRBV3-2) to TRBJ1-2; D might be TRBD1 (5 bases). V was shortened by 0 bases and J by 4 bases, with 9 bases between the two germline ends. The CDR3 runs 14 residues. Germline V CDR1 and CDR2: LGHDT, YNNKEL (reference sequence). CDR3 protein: CASSQDSRVYGYTF. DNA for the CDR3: TGTGCCAGCAGCCAAGACTCCAGGGTCTATGGCTACACCTTC.

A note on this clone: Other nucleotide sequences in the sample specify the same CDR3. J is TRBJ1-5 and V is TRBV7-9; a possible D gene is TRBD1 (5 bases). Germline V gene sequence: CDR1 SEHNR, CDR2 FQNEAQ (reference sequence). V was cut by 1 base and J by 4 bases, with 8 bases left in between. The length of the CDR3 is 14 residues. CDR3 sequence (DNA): TGTGCCAGCAGCTTAGGGGCAGGGAATCAGCCCCAGCATTTT. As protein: CASSLGAGNQPQHF.

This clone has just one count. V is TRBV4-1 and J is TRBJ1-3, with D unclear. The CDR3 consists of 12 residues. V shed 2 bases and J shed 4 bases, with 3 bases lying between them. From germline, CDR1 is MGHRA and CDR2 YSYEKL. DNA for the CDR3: TGCGCCAGCAGCCAACCGGGAAACACCATATATTTT. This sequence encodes CASSQPGNTIYF.

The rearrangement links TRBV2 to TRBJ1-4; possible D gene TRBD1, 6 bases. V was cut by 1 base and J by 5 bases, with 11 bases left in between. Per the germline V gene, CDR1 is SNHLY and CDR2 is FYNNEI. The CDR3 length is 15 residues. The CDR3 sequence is CASSEGQGTNEKLFF. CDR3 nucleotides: TGTGCCAGCAGTGAAGGGCAGGGGACGAATGAAAAACTGTTTTTT.

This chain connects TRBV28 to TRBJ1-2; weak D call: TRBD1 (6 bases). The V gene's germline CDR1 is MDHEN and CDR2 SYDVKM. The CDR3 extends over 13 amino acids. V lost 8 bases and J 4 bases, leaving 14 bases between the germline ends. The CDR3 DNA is TGTGCCAGCGGAACACAGGGTTTCTATGGCTACACCTTC. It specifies CASGTQGFYGYTF.

DNA of the CDR3: TGTGCCAGTAGTATAATCAAATCCGGGGTGGGGTACACTGAAGCTTTCTTT. It encodes CASSIIKSGVGYTEAFF. The chain has TRBV19 and TRBJ1-1; D not resolved. In germline, CDR1 is LNHDA, CDR2 SQIVND (reference sequence). This CDR3 is built from 17 residues. V gave up 2 bases and J gave up 3 bases, with 19 bases separating them.

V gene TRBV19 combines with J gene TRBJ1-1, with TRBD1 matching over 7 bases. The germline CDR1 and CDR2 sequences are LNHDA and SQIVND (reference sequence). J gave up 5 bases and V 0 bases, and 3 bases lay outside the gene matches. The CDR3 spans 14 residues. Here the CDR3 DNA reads TGTGCCAGTAGTATAGAGATGACAGGGACTGAAGCTTTCTTT. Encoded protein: CASSIEMTGTEAFF.

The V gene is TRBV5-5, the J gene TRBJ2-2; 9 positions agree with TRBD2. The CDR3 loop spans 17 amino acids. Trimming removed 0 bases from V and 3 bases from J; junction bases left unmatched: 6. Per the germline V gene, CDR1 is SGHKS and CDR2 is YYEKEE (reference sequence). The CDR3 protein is CASSLGGTSSYTGELFF. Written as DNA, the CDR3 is TGTGCCAGCAGCTTGGGCGGGACTAGCTCGTACACCGGGGAGCTGTTTTTT.

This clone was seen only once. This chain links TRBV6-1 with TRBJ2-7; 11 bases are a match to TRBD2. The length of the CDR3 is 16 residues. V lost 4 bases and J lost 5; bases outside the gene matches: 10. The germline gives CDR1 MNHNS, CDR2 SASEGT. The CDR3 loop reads CASSGLAGRGRNEQYF. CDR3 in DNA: TGTGCCAGCAGTGGACTAGCGGGAAGGGGACGCAACGAGCAGTACTTC.

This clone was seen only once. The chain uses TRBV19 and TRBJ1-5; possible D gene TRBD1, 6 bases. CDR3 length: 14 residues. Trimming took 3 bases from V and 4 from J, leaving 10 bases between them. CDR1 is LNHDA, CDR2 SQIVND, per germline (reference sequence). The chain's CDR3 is CASSIWQGNQPQHF. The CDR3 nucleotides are TGTGCCAGTAGTATTTGGCAGGGGAATCAGCCCCAGCATTTT.

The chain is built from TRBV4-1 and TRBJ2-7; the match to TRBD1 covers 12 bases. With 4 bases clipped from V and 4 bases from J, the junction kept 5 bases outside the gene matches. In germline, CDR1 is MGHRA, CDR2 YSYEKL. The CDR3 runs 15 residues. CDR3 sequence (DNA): TGCGCCAGCAGCCGCGCGGGACAGGGGGCATACGAGCAGTACTTC. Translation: CASSRAGQGAYEQYF.

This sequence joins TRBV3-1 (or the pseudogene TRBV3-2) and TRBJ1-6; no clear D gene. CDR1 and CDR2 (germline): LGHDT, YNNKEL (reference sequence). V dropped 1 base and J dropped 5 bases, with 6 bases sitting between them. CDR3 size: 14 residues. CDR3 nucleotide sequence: TGTGCCAGCAGCCAAGGTTCAGATAATTCACCCCTCCACTTT. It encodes CASSQGSDNSPLHF.

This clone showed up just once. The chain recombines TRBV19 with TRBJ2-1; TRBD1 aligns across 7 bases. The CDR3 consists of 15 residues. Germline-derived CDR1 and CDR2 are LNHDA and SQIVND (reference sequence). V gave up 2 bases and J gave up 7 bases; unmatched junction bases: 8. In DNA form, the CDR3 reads TGTGCCAGTAGTATACCGGGACAGCGGAGGAATGAGCAGTTCTTC. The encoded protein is CASSIPGQRRNEQFF.

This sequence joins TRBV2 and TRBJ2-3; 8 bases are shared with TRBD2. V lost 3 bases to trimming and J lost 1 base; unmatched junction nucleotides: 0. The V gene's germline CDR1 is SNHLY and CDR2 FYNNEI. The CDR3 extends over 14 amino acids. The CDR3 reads CASSDGGGTDTQYF. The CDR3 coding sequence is TGTGCCAGCAGTGACGGGGGGGGCACAGATACGCAGTATTTT.

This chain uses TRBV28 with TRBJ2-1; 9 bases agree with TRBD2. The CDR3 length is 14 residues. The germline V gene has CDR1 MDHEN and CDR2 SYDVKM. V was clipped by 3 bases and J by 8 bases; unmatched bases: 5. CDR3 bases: TGTGCCAGCAGTTTGGGGTCTAGCGGGGATGAGCAGTTCTTC. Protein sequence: CASSLGSSGDEQFF.

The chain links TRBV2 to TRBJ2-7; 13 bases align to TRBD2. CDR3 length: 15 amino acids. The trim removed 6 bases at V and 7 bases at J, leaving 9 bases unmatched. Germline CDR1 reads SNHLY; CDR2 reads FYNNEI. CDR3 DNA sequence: TGTGCCAGCAGATCCTGGACTAGCGGGAGTGGGGAGCAGTACTTC. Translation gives CASRSWTSGSGEQYF.

This CDR3 reads CASSLQGGINEKLFF. The CDR3 bases are TGTGCCAGCAGCTTACAGGGGGGCATTAATGAAAAACTGTTTTTT. This chain uses TRBV7-2 with TRBJ1-4; 7 nucleotides match TRBD1. J was trimmed by 4 bases and V by 2 bases; bases with no gene match: 4. The CDR3 totals 15 residues. Germline V gene data show CDR1 as SGHTA and CDR2 as FQGNSA.

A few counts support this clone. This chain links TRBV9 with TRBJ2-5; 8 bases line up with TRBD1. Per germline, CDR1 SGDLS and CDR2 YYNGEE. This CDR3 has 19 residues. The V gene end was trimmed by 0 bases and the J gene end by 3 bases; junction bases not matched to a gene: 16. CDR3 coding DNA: TGTGCCAGCAGCGTAGGGGTCAGTAAAAGGACAGGGCAAAAAGAGACCCAGTACTTC. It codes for CASSVGVSKRTGQKETQYF.

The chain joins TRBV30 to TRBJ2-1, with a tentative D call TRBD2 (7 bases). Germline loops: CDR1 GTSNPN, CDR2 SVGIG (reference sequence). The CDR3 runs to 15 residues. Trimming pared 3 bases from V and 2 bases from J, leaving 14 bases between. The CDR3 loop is CAWRDRGGPYNEQFF. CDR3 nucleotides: TGTGCCTGGAGAGATAGGGGGGGCCCCTACAATGAGCAGTTCTTC. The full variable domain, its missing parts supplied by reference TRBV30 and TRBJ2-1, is SQTIHQWPATLVQPVGSPLSLECTVEGTSNPNLYWYRQAAGRGLQLLFYSVGIGQISSEVPQNLSASRPQDRQFILSSKKLLLSDSGFYLCAWRDRGGPYNEQFFGPGTRLTVL.